These T cell receptor beta chains were read from a single sample in a study of blood T cell repertoires in COVID-19. Data came from immunoSEQ multiplex PCR; TCRdb stores just in-frame clones and leaves some out. In the table there are 30,000 to 40,000 clones, 65% to 85% of which are singletons. The material sequenced was peripheral blood. The receptors here all came from a man aged 70-80 years with COVID-19, enrolled during active disease. CDR3s include the opening cysteine and the closing phenylalanine or tryptophan. The D gene is left open where the match is weak. A row's size may be missing; if present it is once, few, many or a size class.

j_call cdr3_length clone_size v_call d_call cdr3_nt cdr3_aa
TRBJ2-1 16 - TRBV5-4 - TGTGCCAGCAGCGGCGCTCAGGGGGGTAGCAACAATGAGCAGTTCTTC CASSGAQGGSNNEQFF
TRBJ1-2 13 - TRBV7-9 - TGTGCCAGCAGCTTTCGGTTTAACTATGGCTACACCTTC CASSFRFNYGYTF
TRBJ1-1 15 once TRBV5-4 TRBD1 TGTGCCAGCAGCCGAGGGACAGGGGGCGTCACTGAAGCTTTCTTT CASSRGTGGVTEAFF
TRBJ1-5 13 - TRBV7-2 - TGTGCCAGCAGCCCCGGGGGTGATCAGCCCCAGCATTTT CASSPGGDQPQHF
TRBJ1-2 14 - TRBV3-1/TRBV3-2 TRBD1 TGTGCCAGCAGCGTGACAGGGGGCATCTATGGCTACACCTTC CASSVTGGIYGYTF
TRBJ1-2 17 - TRBV5-1 - TGCGCCAGCAGCCCATCTACGAATCTAGGCTTTGACTATGGCTACACCTTC CASSPSTNLGFDYGYTF
TRBJ2-1 15 - TRBV11-2 TRBD2 TGTGCCAGCAGCTTCGGGCTAGCGGAATACAATGAGCAGTTCTTC CASSFGLAEYNEQFF
TRBJ1-2 12 - TRBV3-1/TRBV3-2 - TGTGCCAGCAGCCAAGGGGCAGATGGCTACACCTTC CASSQGADGYTF
TRBJ1-1 15 few TRBV10-3 - TGTGCCATCAGTGGCGATAGGGGGTTGAACACTGAAGCTTTCTTT CAISGDRGLNTEAFF
TRBJ2-5 14 - TRBV11-3 TRBD1 TGTGCCAGCAGCGTAGGGACAGCTCAAGAGACCCAGTACTTC CASSVGTAQETQYF
TRBJ1-3 14 few TRBV2 - TGTGCCAGCAGTGAGCCGCGCTCTGGAAACACCATATATTTT CASSEPRSGNTIYF
TRBJ1-1 11 - TRBV12-3/TRBV12-4 - TGTGCCAGCAGTTTTGACAGTGAAGCTTTCTTT CASSFDSEAFF
TRBJ2-1 16 - TRBV11-1 TRBD1 TGTGCCAGCAGCCTCAACAGGGGCCTCTCCTACAATGAGCAGTTCTTC CASSLNRGLSYNEQFF
TRBJ2-7 12 - TRBV7-9 - TGTGCCAGCAGCCACCCCGGAGGCGAGCAGTACTTC CASSHPGGEQYF
TRBJ1-3 19 - TRBV19 - TGTGCCAGTAGCCCGGCGGTAACAGGGACAAGGGTGTCGGGAAACACCATATATTTT CASSPAVTGTRVSGNTIYF
TRBJ1-3 17 - TRBV27 - TGTGCCAGCAGTTTATCGGGAGGTTTACTTTCTGGAAACACCATATATTTT CASSLSGGLLSGNTIYF
TRBJ1-2 12 - TRBV30 - TGTGCCTGGAGTCACACAACGGGTGGCTACACCTTC CAWSHTTGGYTF
TRBJ1-5 12 - TRBV6-2/TRBV6-3 - TGTGCCAGCAGTTCGGGGTTACAGCCCCAGCATTTT CASSSGLQPQHF
TRBJ1-1 13 - TRBV19 - TGTGCCAGTAGAGCCGGGACAACTGTTGAAGCTTTCTTT CASRAGTTVEAFF
TRBJ2-5 14 once TRBV5-6 - TGTGCCAGCAGCTACAGTAGCGTCCGTGAGACCCAGTACTTC CASSYSSVRETQYF
TRBJ2-3 14 - TRBV9 TRBD2 TGTGCCAGCAGCGTAACTAGCGTTTCAGATACGCAGTATTTT CASSVTSVSDTQYF
TRBJ2-4 15 - TRBV7-2 TRBD1 TGTGCCAGCAGCTTAGCGGTTAGGGGGCAGAACATTCAGTACTTC CASSLAVRGQNIQYF
TRBJ1-2 15 - TRBV19 TRBD1 TGTGCCAGTAGTAGTTGGCGACAGGGGGCTAAGGGCTACACCTTC CASSSWRQGAKGYTF
TRBJ2-3 15 - TRBV7-6 TRBD1 TGTGCCAGCAGCTGGACAGGAGTCCACACAGATACGCAGTATTTT CASSWTGVHTDTQYF
TRBJ1-3 16 - TRBV20-1 - TGCAGTGCTAGTGTGAACCGGGACAAATGGAGAAACACCATATATTTT CSASVNRDKWRNTIYF
TRBJ1-4 15 - TRBV28 - TGTGCCAGCAGTCTCCGGGGAGCAACTAATGAAAAACTGTTTTTT CASSLRGATNEKLFF
TRBJ2-1 15 once TRBV7-9 - TGTGCCAGCAGCTTACAGGGAACGCCCTACAATGAGCAGTTCTTC CASSLQGTPYNEQFF
TRBJ2-1 13 - TRBV7-3 - TGTGCCAGCAGCCAAGGGGTTTTTTATGAGCAGTTCTTC CASSQGVFYEQFF
TRBJ2-1 15 once TRBV6-5 - TGTGCCAGCAGTTACGCCAGACTAGATAGACCAGAGCAGTTCTTC CASSYARLDRPEQFF
TRBJ1-1 16 few TRBV11-2 TRBD1 TGTGCCAGCAGCTTTCGCCTTAGAACAGGGGGGACTGAAGCTTTCTTT CASSFRLRTGGTEAFF
TRBJ1-5 16 - TRBV6-1 - TGTGCCAGCAGTGACAGACAGGCCAATAGCAATCAGCCCCAGCATTTT CASSDRQANSNQPQHF
TRBJ2-7 14 - TRBV28 - TGTGCCAGCAGTCTTACTGGTCGTGTCTACGAGCAGTACTTC CASSLTGRVYEQYF
TRBJ1-6 12 - TRBV28 TRBD1 TGTGCCATAAGACAGGGTGGCTCACCCCTCCACTTT CAIRQGGSPLHF
TRBJ2-5 16 - TRBV21-1 - TGTGCCAGCAGCAAGGGACTAGCGGGAGACTTGGAGACCCAGTACTTC CASSKGLAGDLETQYF
TRBJ1-5 13 - TRBV6-4 - TGTGCCAGCAGTACAGGGCGTAATCAGCCCCAGCATTTT CASSTGRNQPQHF
TRBJ2-1 13 medium-sized TRBV5-1 TRBD1 TGCGCCAGCAGCTCCGACAGGGGGAATGAGCAGTTCTTC CASSSDRGNEQFF
TRBJ1-2 15 - TRBV5-1 TRBD1 TGCGCCAGCAGCTTAAGTGGGACAGCTAACTATGGCTACACCTTC CASSLSGTANYGYTF
TRBJ2-2 18 - TRBV9 TRBD2 TGTGCCAGCAGCGTAGGGCTAGCGGGGAACGCGAACACCGGGGAGCTGTTTTTT CASSVGLAGNANTGELFF
TRBJ2-1 12 - TRBV6-5 - TGTGCCAGCGGGTACGAGGCGGGTGAGCAGTTCTTC CASGYEAGEQFF
TRBJ1-1 13 - TRBV24-1 - TGTGCCACCGCCCGGAAAGGGGGTACTGAAGCTTTCTTT CATARKGGTEAFF
TRBJ2-7 13 medium-sized TRBV12-3/TRBV12-4 TRBD2 TGTGCCAGCAGTTTAACTCGGGGGGGTGAGCAGTACTTC CASSLTRGGEQYF
TRBJ2-5 15 - TRBV15 TRBD2 TGTGCCACCAGCAGACTAGCGGGAGAACAAGAGACCCAGTACTTC CATSRLAGEQETQYF
TRBJ1-1 14 - TRBV10-3 TRBD1 TGTGCCACCCGGTCGGGGACAGGGGCGGTTGAAGCTTTCTTT CATRSGTGAVEAFF